These 31 T cell receptor beta chains were all obtained from the same sample, sequenced in a study of human T cells and chemical hapten exposure. Each CDR3 protein is one row after TCRdb ran MiXCR on the RACE reads. The sample lists a few hundred thousand distinct CDR3 sequences; 4.8% were seen once. Time point noted: patch test 1, 2 weeks after DPC sensitization. Treatment defined: therapeutic diphenylcyclopropenone sensitization with weekly scalp DPC. The material sequenced was whole blood, taken in connection with sensitization to the hapten diphenylcyclopropenone (DPC). These receptors came from a woman between 45 and 65 years old with alopecia areata. Some clones in this sample may be carry-over from other donors' samples.

This clonotype was detected a few times. The genes are TRBV29-1 and TRBJ2-2; no firm D call. The ends were cut back, 4 bases at V and 4 bases at J, with 4 bases in the middle. The CDR3 has 11 amino acids. Germline-derived CDR1 and CDR2 are SQVTM and ANQGSEA. CDR3 amino acids: CSVVTTGELFF. The DNA for the CDR3 is TGCAGCGTTGTAACCACCGGGGAGCTGTTTTTT.

This clonotype has a count of ten or more. V gene TRBV6-1 combines with J gene TRBJ1-2, with 7 bases that match TRBD1. V lost 6 bases to trimming and J lost 0 bases; unmatched junction nucleotides: 7. The CDR3 contains 15 residues. Germline V CDR1 and CDR2: MNHNS, SASEGT. In nucleotides, the CDR3 is TGTGCCAGCAGCCCAGCGACAGGGCCTAACTATGGCTACACCTTC. Its protein product is CASSPATGPNYGYTF.

This clonotype appeared many times. V usage is TRBV10-3 and J usage is TRBJ2-3; D may be TRBD2 (5 bases). V lost 0 bases and J 10 bases, leaving 11 bases between the germline ends. Germline loops: CDR1 ENHRY, CDR2 SYGVKD. CDR3 length: 13 amino acids. DNA of the CDR3: TGTGCCATCAGTGAGTCCGGCGCAGCGGCGCAGTATTTT. This gives the protein CAISESGAAAQYF.

Many counts were recorded for this clonotype. The chain uses TRBV28 and TRBJ2-7, with a possible D match to TRBD2 (5 bases). Germline assignment: CDR1 MDHEN and CDR2 SYDVKM. Deletions cut 8 bases from V and 4 bases from J, with 12 bases between. The CDR3 consists of 12 residues. CDR3 sequence reads: CASADFSYEQYF. CDR3 sequence (DNA): TGTGCCAGCGCGGACTTTTCTTACGAGCAGTACTTC.

Only a few counts were recorded for this clonotype. The chain joins TRBV11-2 to TRBJ1-2; weak D call: TRBD1 (5 bases). This CDR3 spans 14 amino acids. Germline assignment: CDR1 SGHAT and CDR2 FQNNGV. Trimming removed 3 bases at V and 4 bases at J, with 12 bases between. CDR3 residues: CASSFGAGLYGYTF. DNA for the CDR3: TGTGCCAGCAGCTTTGGGGCAGGACTCTATGGCTACACCTTC.

In its sample, this clonotype was seen many times. This chain connects TRBV20-1 to TRBJ2-3; TRBD1 matches at 8 bases. J lost 3 bases, V lost 1 base, and 3 bases had no gene match. CDR3 length: 14 amino acids. Per the germline V gene, CDR1 is DFQATT and CDR2 is SNEGSKA (reference sequence). CDR3 DNA: TGCAGTGCTAGAGCAGGGGGCAGGACAGATACGCAGTATTTT. As protein: CSARAGGRTDTQYF.

This chain links TRBV16 with TRBJ2-1; D could derive from TRBD1 or TRBD2 (5 bases each). Germline values: CDR1 KGHSY, CDR2 FQNENV. The CDR3 covers 14 residues. Between the trimmed V and J ends, which lost 3 bases and 8 bases, there was a span of 14 bases. CDR3 in amino acids: CASSHPGRGYEQFF. In nucleotides, the CDR3 is TGTGCCAGCAGCCACCCGGGGCGAGGGTATGAGCAGTTCTTC.

This clonotype was observed a few times. V gene TRBV5-1 combines with J gene TRBJ2-3; tentatively, D is TRBD1 (6 bases). Trimming took off 3 bases at V and 1 base at J, with 15 bases between the two ends. CDR3 length: 16 amino acids. CDR1 and CDR2 from the germline V gene are SGHRS and YFSETQ. The CDR3 sequence: CASSSTGMTGTDTQYF. The CDR3 coding sequence is TGCGCCAGCAGCTCTACAGGGATGACGGGCACAGATACGCAGTATTTT.

In regard to this clonotype: A much larger clone sits a single nucleotide away, making a read error possible. As the CDR3 is not closed by the conserved phenylalanine or tryptophan, this likely results from a read error. The rearrangement links TRBV27 to TRBJ1-2; D unresolved. Trimming removed 2 bases at V and 2 bases at J, with 6 bases between. Germline CDR1 reads MNHEY; CDR2 reads SMNVEV (reference sequence). The CDR3 contains 13 residues. CDR3 coding DNA: TGTGCCAGCAGTTTAAACGGAAACTATGGCTACACCTAC. Translated: CASSLNGNYGYTY.

This clonotype has ten or more counts. The CDR3 region is CATSDFSGGRSEQYF. The CDR3 bases are TGTGCCACCAGTGATTTCTCAGGGGGCAGGTCCGAGCAGTACTTC. The chain is built from TRBV24-1 and TRBJ2-7, with 8 bases identical to TRBD1. The CDR3 is 15 residues long. The germline CDR1 and CDR2 sequences are KGHDR and SFDVKD. V lost 1 base and J lost 6; bases outside the gene matches: 7.

This clonotype was counted ten times or more. V and J are TRBV6-2 or TRBV6-3 and TRBJ1-4; D call uncertain. Between the trimmed V and J ends, which lost 0 bases and 10 bases, there was a span of 6 bases. CDR1 and CDR2 (germline): MNHEY, SVGEGT. The CDR3 runs 12 residues. CDR3: CASSYSPRKLFF. The CDR3 DNA follows: TGTGCCAGCAGTTACTCTCCTCGAAAACTGTTTTTT.

This clonotype was counted at least ten times. V and J are TRBV2 and TRBJ2-3; TRBD1 aligns across 9 bases. Germline V gene lookup returns CDR1 SNHLY and CDR2 FYNNEI. V gave up 7 bases and J gave up 4 bases; unmatched junction bases: 9. The CDR3 is made up of 15 amino acids. The CDR3 spells CASMAGQGDADTQYF. The CDR3 bases are TGTGCCAGCATGGCGGGACAGGGCGACGCAGATACGCAGTATTTT.

This clonotype was seen repeatedly, ten times or more. CDR3 amino acids: CSVPSDKNIQYF. The CDR3 DNA follows: TGCAGCGTTCCAAGTGACAAAAACATTCAGTACTTC. The V gene is TRBV29-1, the J gene TRBJ2-4, with unresolved D. Germline V gene sequence: CDR1 SQVTM, CDR2 ANQGSEA. The V and J ends lost 5 bases and 3 bases respectively, with 8 bases between them. The CDR3 has 12 amino acids.

This clonotype has ten or more counts. The rearrangement joins TRBV28 to TRBJ1-2; D is ambiguous. The length of the CDR3 is 14 residues. V lost 7 bases, J lost 1 base, and 13 bases lay in between. Germline-derived CDR1 and CDR2 are MDHEN and SYDVKM. CDR3 nucleotide sequence: TGTGCCAGCAAAAGAGGATCTTTTAACTATGGCTACACCTTC. This gives the protein CASKRGSFNYGYTF.

At least ten counts were recorded for this clonotype. The chain carries TRBV7-2 and TRBJ1-2; unclear D gene. V lost 2 bases, J lost 8 bases, and 15 bases lay in between. Germline V lookup: CDR1 SGHTA, CDR2 FQGNSA. CDR3 length equals 14 residues. CDR3 amino acids: CASSLLLAQGGYTF. The DNA for the CDR3 is TGTGCCAGCAGCTTACTCCTAGCCCAAGGAGGCTACACCTTC.

The sample holds a few counts of this clonotype. The chain combines TRBV29-1 with TRBJ2-7, with 9 bases lining up with TRBD2. J lost 3 bases, V lost 8 bases, and 17 bases had no gene match. The germline gives CDR1 SQVTM, CDR2 ANQGSEA. The CDR3 is 16 residues long. The CDR3 spells CSIGELAGSRHYEQYF. DNA for the CDR3: TGCAGCATCGGAGAGCTAGCGGGATCGCGCCACTACGAGCAGTACTTC.

This clonotype was counted between two and nine times. The chain is built from TRBV18 and TRBJ1-1; unclear D gene. Deletions cut 0 bases from V and 1 base from J, with 6 bases between. CDR1 and CDR2 (germline): KGHSH, LQKENI. This CDR3 spans 14 amino acids. The CDR3 protein is CASSPPLGNTEAFF. The CDR3 DNA reads as TGTGCCAGCTCACCACCGTTAGGGAACACTGAAGCTTTCTTT.

This clonotype was counted only a few times. V and J are TRBV12-3 or TRBV12-4 and TRBJ1-4; possibly TRBD1 for D (5 bases). The ends were cut back, 8 bases at V and 4 bases at J, with 14 bases in the middle. The CDR3 sequence is 14 residues long. This CDR3 is CASASGTNNEKLFF. The CDR3 coding sequence is TGTGCCAGCGCTTCCGGGACCAATAATGAAAAACTGTTTTTT.

This clonotype came up a few times. This chain links TRBV3-1 with TRBJ1-2, with D hard to call. Per the germline V gene, CDR1 is LGHDT and CDR2 is YNNKEL (reference sequence). V dropped 0 bases and J dropped 0 bases, with 14 bases sitting between them. CDR3 size: 17 residues. CDR3 DNA sequence: TGTGCCAGCAGCCAAGACGTTACCAGCCGACCTAACTATGGCTACACCTTC. Amino acids: CASSQDVTSRPNYGYTF.

The chain employs TRBV11-2 and TRBJ1-1, with D uncertain. This CDR3 contains 14 residues. Trimming cost V 5 bases and J 4 bases, with 14 bases left between them. The germline gives CDR1 SGHAT, CDR2 FQNNGV. The CDR3 loop reads CASSILARTTEAFF. The CDR3, as DNA: TGTGCCAGCAGCATTCTAGCGCGGACCACTGAAGCTTTCTTT.

The chain combines TRBV20-1 with TRBJ1-2; the match to TRBD1 covers 10 bases. Germline CDR1 DFQATT, CDR2 SNEGSKA (reference sequence). This CDR3 has 16 residues. Unmatched junction bases numbered 8, after V lost 2 bases and J lost 2 bases. The CDR3 nucleotides are TGCAGTGCTAGATCCGGGACAGGGGAGAGGAACTATGGCTACACCTTC. The encoded protein is CSARSGTGERNYGYTF.

This clonotype was detected a few times. The chain has TRBV12-3 or TRBV12-4 and TRBJ1-2; 9 bases align to TRBD1. After removal of 5 bases from V and 2 bases from J, the junction contained 6 bases not matched to a gene. The CDR3 has 15 residues. CDR3 protein: CASSTGGAGNYGYTF. CDR3 nucleotide sequence: TGTGCCAGCAGTACAGGGGGCGCAGGGAACTATGGCTACACCTTC.

This clonotype has a count of ten or more. The chain uses TRBV27 and TRBJ2-7, with D uncertain. Trimming cost V 6 bases and J 6 bases, with 9 bases left between them. The CDR3 spans 11 residues. In germline, CDR1 is MNHEY, CDR2 SMNVEV (reference sequence). CDR3 nucleotide sequence: TGTGCCAGCAGCCCTGGTCTCGAGCAGTACTTC. The encoded protein is CASSPGLEQYF.

This clonotype was detected a few times. This chain connects TRBV7-2 to TRBJ2-3; 8 nucleotides align to TRBD2. In germline, CDR1 is SGHTA, CDR2 FQGNSA. The CDR3 length is 15 residues. V trimming: 1 base; J trimming: 4 bases; junction bases outside the gene matches: 4. The CDR3 spells CASSLEAGEPDTQYF. In DNA, the CDR3 is TGTGCCAGCAGCTTAGAAGCGGGAGAACCAGATACGCAGTATTTT.

This clonotype has only a few counts. The gene calls are TRBV6-6 and TRBJ2-7, with 7 bases fitting TRBD2. In germline, CDR1 is MNHNY, CDR2 SVGAGI (reference sequence). The CDR3 has 14 amino acids. J gave up 3 bases and V 6 bases, and 8 bases lay outside the gene matches. In DNA form, the CDR3 reads TGTGCCAGCAGCAACGTACAGCGGGGCTACGAGCAGTACTTC. Translation: CASSNVQRGYEQYF.

This clonotype came up many times. This chain joins TRBV29-1 and TRBJ2-5; 7 nucleotides match TRBD2. CDR1 and CDR2 from the germline V gene are SQVTM and ANQGSEA. V lost 1 base, J lost 5 bases, and 4 bases stayed unmatched. The CDR3 loop spans 13 amino acids. CDR3 residues: CSVEAGGRETQYF. CDR3 bases: TGCAGCGTTGAAGCGGGGGGTAGGGAGACCCAGTACTTC.

V and J are TRBV20-1 and TRBJ1-6; D uncertain. Germline CDR1 DFQATT, CDR2 SNEGSKA (reference sequence). Between the trimmed V and J ends, which lost 4 bases and 6 bases, there was a span of 7 bases. The CDR3 consists of 12 residues. The CDR3 DNA is TGCAGTGCTACTTTTCCTAATTCACCCCTCCACTTT. Amino acids: CSATFPNSPLHF.

The chain is built from TRBV2 and TRBJ2-3; D uncertain. The CDR3 runs 10 residues. Trimming stripped 8 bases from V and 8 bases from J, with 8 bases between. CDR1 SNHLY and CDR2 FYNNEI come from the germline V gene. The CDR3 here is CASLKGTQYF. The DNA of the CDR3 is TGTGCCAGCCTTAAGGGTACGCAGTATTTT.

In this sample, this clonotype turned up a few times. The V gene is TRBV7-2, the J gene TRBJ1-1, with D possibly matching TRBD1 (6 bases). Trimming shortened V by 5 bases and J by 1 base, and 17 bases separated the two germline ends. The CDR3 extends over 16 amino acids. CDR1 is SGHTA, CDR2 FQGNSA, per germline. The chain's CDR3 is CASSIIWTEANTEAFF. Written as DNA, the CDR3 is TGTGCCAGCAGCATTATTTGGACAGAAGCGAACACTGAAGCTTTCTTT.

The rearrangement uses TRBV12-3 or TRBV12-4 and TRBJ2-5, with a tentative D call TRBD2 (6 bases). This CDR3 comprises 15 residues. V was clipped by 1 base and J by 2 bases, with 11 bases between them. The CDR3 coding sequence is TGTGCCAGCAGTTTAGTTGGCGGACTACAAGAGACCCAGTACTTC. Translated, it gives CASSLVGGLQETQYF.

This clonotype was counted only a few times. This chain connects TRBV27 to TRBJ1-5, with 7 bases identical to TRBD1. Germline V lookup: CDR1 MNHEY, CDR2 SMNVEV (reference sequence). There are 14 residues in the CDR3. V trimming: 6 bases; J trimming: 4 bases; junction bases outside the gene matches: 6. CDR3 coding DNA: TGTGCCAGCAGATTCGGCAGGGGGAATCAGCCCCAGCATTTT. Protein: CASRFGRGNQPQHF.